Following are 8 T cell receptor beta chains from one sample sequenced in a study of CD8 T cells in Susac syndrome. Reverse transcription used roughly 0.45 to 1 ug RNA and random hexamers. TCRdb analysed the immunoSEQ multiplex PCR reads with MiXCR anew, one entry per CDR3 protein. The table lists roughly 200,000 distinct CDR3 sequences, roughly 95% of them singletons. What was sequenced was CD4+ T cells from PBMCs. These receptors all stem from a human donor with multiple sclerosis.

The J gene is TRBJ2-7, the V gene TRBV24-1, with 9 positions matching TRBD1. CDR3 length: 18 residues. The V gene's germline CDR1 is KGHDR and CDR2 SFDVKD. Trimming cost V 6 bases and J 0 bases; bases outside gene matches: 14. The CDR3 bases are TGTGCCACCAGTTCTGTCCCGGGACAGGGCTCGAGCTCCTACGAGCAGTACTTC. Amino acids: CATSSVPGQGSSSYEQYF.

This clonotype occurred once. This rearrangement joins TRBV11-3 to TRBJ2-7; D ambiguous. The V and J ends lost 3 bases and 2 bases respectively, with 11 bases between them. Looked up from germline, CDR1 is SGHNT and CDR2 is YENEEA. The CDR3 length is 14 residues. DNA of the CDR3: TGTGCCAGCAGCTTTTTAGGGTTCGCCTACGAGCAGTACTTC. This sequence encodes CASSFLGFAYEQYF.

The DNA for the CDR3 is TGTGCCACCCGAACGACATCGAACACTGAAGCTTTCTTT. Its protein product is CATRTTSNTEAFF. The chain employs TRBV19 and TRBJ1-1; D remains unclear. The CDR3 has 13 residues. V was pared by 10 bases and J by 1 base, with 13 bases between. Per the germline V gene, CDR1 is LNHDA and CDR2 is SQIVND (reference sequence).

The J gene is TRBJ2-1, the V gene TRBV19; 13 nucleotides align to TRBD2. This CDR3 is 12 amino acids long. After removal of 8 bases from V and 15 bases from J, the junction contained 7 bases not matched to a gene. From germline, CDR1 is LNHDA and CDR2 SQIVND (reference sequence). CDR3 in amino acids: CASGTSGEALFF. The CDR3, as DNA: TGTGCCAGTGGGACTAGCGGGGAAGCTTTGTTCTTC.

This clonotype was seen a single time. The CDR3 nucleotides read TGTGCCACCTGTAAACAGGGGCAAGGCACTGAAGCTTTCTTT. Translated: CATCKQGQGTEAFF. The gene calls are TRBV15 and TRBJ1-1; 7 nucleotides match TRBD1. From germline, CDR1 is LNHNV and CDR2 YYDKDF (reference sequence). Germline trimming cut 8 bases from V and 4 bases from J; bases unmatched to any gene: 10. The CDR3 extends over 14 amino acids. Based on the CDR3 plus reference TRBV15 and TRBJ1-1, the full variable domain is DAMVIQNPRYQVTQFGKPVTLSCSQTLNHNVMYWYQQKSSQAPKLLFHYYDKDFNNEADTPDNFQSRRPNTSFCFLDIRSPGLGDTAMYLCATCKQGQGTEAFFGQGTRLTVV.

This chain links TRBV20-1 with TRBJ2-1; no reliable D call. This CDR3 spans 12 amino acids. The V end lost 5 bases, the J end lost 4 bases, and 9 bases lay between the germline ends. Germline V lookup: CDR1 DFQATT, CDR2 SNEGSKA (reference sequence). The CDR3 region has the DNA TGCAGTGCTGCGGACGGATACAATGAGCAGTTCTTC. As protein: CSAADGYNEQFF.

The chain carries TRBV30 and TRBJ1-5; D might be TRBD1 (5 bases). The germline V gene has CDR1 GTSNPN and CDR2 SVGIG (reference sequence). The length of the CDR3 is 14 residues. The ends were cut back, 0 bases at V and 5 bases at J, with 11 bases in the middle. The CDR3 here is CAWSVGWGDQPQHF. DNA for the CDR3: TGTGCCTGGAGTGTAGGTTGGGGGGATCAGCCCCAGCATTTT.

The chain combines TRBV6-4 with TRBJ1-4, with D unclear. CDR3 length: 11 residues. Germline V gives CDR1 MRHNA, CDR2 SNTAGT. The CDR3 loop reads CDLDQDEKLFF. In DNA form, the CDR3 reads TGTGATTTGGACCAGGATGAAAAACTGTTTTTT.